These 32 T cell receptor beta chains share one sample of origin, sequenced in a study of T cells in localized non-small cell lung cancer. The data were produced by immunoSEQ multiplex PCR, yet TCRdb's version contains in-frame clones alone and is incomplete. Of under 40,000 clones listed, around nine tenths are singletons. The sample was peripheral blood, taken before any cancer treatment. All receptors come from a woman aged 35 to 70 with stage I lung adenocarcinoma.

This clone was observed a few times. The rearrangement links TRBV19 to TRBJ2-5, with D possibly being TRBD1 or TRBD2 (5 bases each). V was cut by 6 bases and J by 9 bases, with 23 bases left in between. Germline CDR1 is LNHDA and CDR2 is SQIVND (reference sequence). The CDR3 covers 15 residues. The CDR3 protein is CASRGIGTERGAQYF. CDR3 nucleotide sequence: TGTGCCAGTAGGGGTATAGGAACAGAGCGAGGGGCCCAGTACTTC. The full variable domain, with the rest looked up from reference TRBV19 and TRBJ2-5, is DGGITQSPKYLFRKEGQNVTLSCEQNLNHDAMYWYRQDPGQGLRLIYYSQIVNDFQKGDIAEGYSVSREKKESFPLTVTSAQKNPTAFYLCASRGIGTERGAQYFGPGTRLLVL.

CDR3 sequence (DNA): TGTGCCAGCAGCTTCTCAGGGTCTATCGGGACCCAGTACTTC. Translation: CASSFSGSIGTQYF. The chain links TRBV7-3 to TRBJ2-5; tentatively, D is TRBD1 (5 bases). Germline V gene sequence: CDR1 SGHTA, CDR2 FQGTGA. V was pared by 3 bases and J by 7 bases, with 15 bases between. This CDR3 region has 14 residues.

This clone was seen more than once but under ten times. The chain joins TRBV9 to TRBJ2-1, with D possibly matching TRBD1 (6 bases). The ends were cut back, 0 bases at V and 4 bases at J, with 11 bases in the middle. Germline values: CDR1 SGDLS, CDR2 YYNGEE. CDR3 length: 15 amino acids. CDR3 nucleotides: TGTGCCAGCAGCGTAGGGAGAGGGGGATACAATGAGCAGTTCTTC. It codes for CASSVGRGGYNEQFF.

The chain is built from TRBV9 and TRBJ1-6, with 7 bases fitting TRBD1. CDR1 is SGDLS, CDR2 YYNGEE, per germline. The V gene end was trimmed by 0 bases and the J gene end by 7 bases; junction bases not matched to a gene: 7. The CDR3 consists of 16 residues. The CDR3 nucleotides read TGTGCCAGCAGCGTAGACCCCGGGACAGCAAATTCACCCCTCCACTTT. This sequence encodes CASSVDPGTANSPLHF. Combining the CDR3 with reference TRBV9 and TRBJ1-6 gives the whole variable domain DSGVTQTPKHLITATGQRVTLRCSPRSGDLSVYWYQQSLDQGLQFLIQYYNGEERAKGNILERFSAQQFPDLHSELNLSSLELGDSALYFCASSVDPGTANSPLHFGNGTRLTVT.

The chain recombines TRBV19 with TRBJ1-5; D not certain. Looked up from germline, CDR1 is LNHDA and CDR2 is SQIVND (reference sequence). Between the trimmed V and J ends, which lost 5 bases and 0 bases, there was a span of 14 bases. This CDR3 comprises 16 residues. Written as DNA, the CDR3 is TGTGCCAGTAGTCTAGCATCTCTTTTTAGCAATCAGCCCCAGCATTTT. It yields the protein CASSLASLFSNQPQHF.

The chain joins TRBV6-6 to TRBJ1-6, with D possibly TRBD1 on 6 matching bases. Germline V gene sequence: CDR1 MNHNY, CDR2 SVGAGI (reference sequence). CDR3 size: 14 residues. V was shortened by 5 bases and J by 7 bases, with 12 bases between the two germline ends. CDR3 bases: TGTGCCAGCAGTCCCTCAGGGGTAAATTCACCCCTCCACTTT. It yields the protein CASSPSGVNSPLHF.

The V gene is TRBV4-3, the J gene TRBJ2-3; D is uncertain. Germline CDR1 is LGHNA and CDR2 is YSLEER. The CDR3 covers 13 residues. V was cut by 1 base and J by 5 bases, with 7 bases left in between. CDR3 sequence: CASSQVVVDTQYF. DNA of the CDR3: TGCGCCAGCAGCCAAGTTGTGGTAGATACGCAGTATTTT.

This chain links TRBV15 with TRBJ2-7; tentatively, D is TRBD2 (6 bases). CDR1 and CDR2 (germline): LNHNV, YYDKDF (reference sequence). Trimming pared 6 bases from V and 2 bases from J, leaving 17 bases between. The CDR3 covers 15 residues. CDR3 protein: CATSGGTWEAYEQYF. The CDR3 DNA follows: TGTGCCACCAGTGGTGGGACTTGGGAGGCCTACGAGCAGTACTTC.

In its sample, this clone was seen a few times. The chain's CDR3 is CASSRDYEQYF. CDR3 sequence (DNA): TGTGCCAGCAGCAGGGACTACGAGCAGTACTTC. The chain recombines TRBV9 with TRBJ2-7; unclear D gene. This CDR3 is built from 11 residues. Germline CDR1 SGDLS, CDR2 YYNGEE. V dropped 4 bases and J dropped 3 bases, with 5 bases sitting between them.

CDR3 region: CASSLGGNSYGYTF. The CDR3 nucleotides are TGTGCCAGCAGCTTAGGAGGGAACAGCTATGGCTACACCTTC. This rearrangement joins TRBV7-8 to TRBJ1-2, with unresolved D. V dropped 1 base and J dropped 4 bases, with 10 bases sitting between them. CDR3 length: 14 residues. The germline gives CDR1 SGHVS, CDR2 FQNEAQ.

This clone was recorded a few times. The J gene is TRBJ1-1, the V gene TRBV29-1; the D is unclear. The CDR3 consists of 15 residues. Germline V CDR1 and CDR2: SQVTM, ANQGSEA. Trimming took off 6 bases at V and 0 bases at J, with 17 bases between the two ends. DNA for the CDR3: TGCAGCGTGAGTCAGGACCTTCTGATGAACACTGAAGCTTTCTTT. This gives the protein CSVSQDLLMNTEAFF.

The chain links TRBV21-1 to TRBJ1-5; the D segment call TRBD1 is taken from the table without a DNA check. TRBV21-1 is recorded as a pseudogene. The CDR3 runs 23 residues. The CDR3: CASSPPKGHPGQGSCRGNQPQHF. CDR3 coding DNA: TGTGCCAGCAGCCCACCTAAGGGGCACCCGGGACAGGGTAGTTGTAGGGGCAATCAGCCCCAGCATTTT.

CDR3 sequence: CASSLYTGMDTEAFF. DNA for the CDR3: TGTGCCAGCAGCTTATATACAGGGATGGACACTGAAGCTTTCTTT. The chain recombines TRBV5-8 with TRBJ1-1; a weak D match, TRBD1 (6 bases). The V and J ends lost 2 bases and 3 bases respectively, with 14 bases between them. Germline CDR1 and CDR2: SGHTS and YDEGEE. CDR3 length equals 15 residues.

The chain has TRBV6-1 and TRBJ2-7; TRBD2 matches at 8 bases. Trimming cost V 2 bases and J 4 bases; bases outside gene matches: 10. The CDR3 totals 16 residues. Germline values: CDR1 MNHNS, CDR2 SASEGT. CDR3 coding DNA: TGTGCCAGCAGTGAACCGAGGGCGGGGGGCTTTTACGAGCAGTACTTC. Amino acid sequence: CASSEPRAGGFYEQYF.

V gene TRBV4-3 combines with J gene TRBJ1-2; D unresolved. CDR3 length: 15 amino acids. Trimming took 7 bases from V and 1 from J, leaving 16 bases between them. From germline, CDR1 is LGHNA and CDR2 YSLEER. CDR3 amino acids: CASTSLKAFNYGYTF. CDR3 bases: TGCGCCAGCACTTCCCTCAAGGCGTTTAACTATGGCTACACCTTC.

J is TRBJ1-1 and V is TRBV7-6; possibly TRBD1 for D (6 bases). CDR1 is SGHVS, CDR2 FNYEAQ, per germline. There are 13 residues in the CDR3. V was pared by 4 bases and J by 4 bases, with 10 bases between. CDR3 sequence: CASSSNRVTEAFF. In nucleotides, the CDR3 is TGTGCCAGCAGCTCCAACAGGGTCACTGAAGCTTTCTTT.

The chain links TRBV30 to TRBJ2-5; 8 bases fit TRBD2. Germline V gives CDR1 GTSNPN, CDR2 SVGIG (reference sequence). Trimming cost V 3 bases and J 2 bases; bases outside gene matches: 11. This CDR3 region has 16 residues. CDR3: CAWSRLLAGGQETQYF. Written as DNA, the CDR3 is TGTGCCTGGAGCCGACTACTGGCGGGGGGTCAAGAGACCCAGTACTTC.

With regard to this clone: The junction differs from germline at one of its ends, possibly a read error. The chain uses TRBV6-1 and TRBJ1-4; D is possibly TRBD1 (5 bases). CDR1 is MNHNS and CDR2 is SASEGT in the germline V gene. This CDR3 has 12 amino acids. In nucleotides, the CDR3 is TGTGCCAGCAGTGAAGCGGAGAGGAAAGGGGTTTTT. Its protein product is CASSEAERKGVF.

This chain links TRBV7-8 with TRBJ2-3; no definite D call. CDR1 and CDR2 (germline): SGHVS, FQNEAQ. V dropped 5 bases and J dropped 2 bases, with 8 bases sitting between them. CDR3 length: 13 amino acids. CDR3 region: CASSQFSTDTQYF. Written as DNA, the CDR3 is TGTGCCAGCAGCCAATTCTCCACAGATACGCAGTATTTT.

The J gene is TRBJ2-7, the V gene TRBV19; D remains unclear. Germline V gene data show CDR1 as LNHDA and CDR2 as SQIVND (reference sequence). CDR3 length: 13 residues. The V end lost 0 bases, the J end lost 0 bases, and 3 bases lay between the germline ends. The CDR3 DNA reads TGTGCCAGTAGTATAGACAGCTCCTACGAGCAGTACTTC. Its protein product is CASSIDSSYEQYF.

This clone was seen only once. J is TRBJ2-1 and V is TRBV11-3; TRBD1 matches 9 bases. The CDR3 has 16 residues. The germline CDR1 and CDR2 sequences are SGHNT and YENEEA. J gave up 4 bases and V 7 bases, and 11 bases lay outside the gene matches. DNA for the CDR3: TGTGCCAGCACCCCCAGGGGGGACAGGGCATACAATGAGCAGTTCTTC. Translating it yields CASTPRGDRAYNEQFF.

This rearrangement joins TRBV5-6 to TRBJ2-1; D perhaps matches TRBD2 (5 bases). Germline loops: CDR1 SGHDT, CDR2 YYEEEE. The CDR3 sequence is 11 residues long. Trimming took 2 bases from V and 15 from J, leaving 12 bases between them. The CDR3 DNA sequence: TGTGCCAGCAGCTTCACTAGTGAGTCGTTCTTC. It yields the protein CASSFTSESFF.

The V gene is TRBV6-5, the J gene TRBJ1-5; a weak D match, TRBD1 (5 bases). Germline-derived CDR1 and CDR2 are MNHEY and SVGAGI. V lost 0 bases to trimming and J lost 7 bases, with 10 bases between them. The CDR3 covers 14 residues. The CDR3 DNA is TGTGCCAGCAGTTACTCGGGACCCTTACAGCCCCAGCATTTT. It translates to CASSYSGPLQPQHF.

The chain is built from TRBV10-3 and TRBJ1-6; 9 bases map to TRBD1. CDR3 length: 14 residues. Germline lookup yields CDR1 ENHRY and CDR2 SYGVKD. The trim removed 2 bases at V and 10 bases at J, leaving 3 bases unmatched. The DNA of the CDR3 is TGTGCCATCAGTGAGCGGACAGGGGAATCACCCCTCCACTTT. It yields the protein CAISERTGESPLHF.

The chain is built from TRBV4-1 and TRBJ1-2, with D uncertain. Trimming stripped 1 base from V and 8 bases from J, with 17 bases between. Germline assignment: CDR1 MGHRA and CDR2 YSYEKL. The CDR3 spans 15 residues. CDR3 in amino acids: CASSQGRQSLSGYTF. CDR3 DNA sequence: TGCGCCAGCAGCCAAGGGAGGCAGAGCCTTTCCGGCTACACCTTC.

The chain recombines TRBV7-2 with TRBJ2-7; D call uncertain. This CDR3 region has 14 residues. The germline V gene has CDR1 SGHTA and CDR2 FQGNSA. The V gene lost 3 bases and the J gene lost 4 bases, with 13 bases spanning the gap. CDR3 bases: TGTGCCAGCAGCTTTCGTTCGGAGACTTACGAGCAGTACTTC. Protein: CASSFRSETYEQYF.

This clone was picked up a small number of times. The chain recombines TRBV7-2 with TRBJ1-6; D remains unclear. The CDR3 has 13 residues. Trimming pared 8 bases from V and 7 bases from J, leaving 12 bases between. Germline lookup yields CDR1 SGHTA and CDR2 FQGNSA. The CDR3 nucleotides read TGTGCCAGCGAGGACGGAAGGAATTCACCCCTCCACTTT. Protein sequence: CASEDGRNSPLHF.

This clone has only a few counts. The V gene is TRBV4-2, the J gene TRBJ1-1; the D gene is possibly TRBD1 (5 bases). Deletions cut 0 bases from V and 0 bases from J, with 8 bases between. Per germline, CDR1 LGHNA and CDR2 YNFKEQ. The CDR3 contains 15 residues. The DNA of the CDR3 is TGTGCCAGCAGCCAAGAGGGGACTCTGAACACTGAAGCTTTCTTT. Residues: CASSQEGTLNTEAFF.

The chain carries TRBV2 and TRBJ2-7; the D gene is possibly TRBD1 (5 bases). Germline CDR1 SNHLY, CDR2 FYNNEI. This CDR3 is built from 13 residues. V lost 4 bases, J lost 2 bases, and 9 bases lay in between. The CDR3 nucleotides are TGTGCCAGCAGTGTACAGGTAGCCTACGAGCAGTACTTC. It specifies CASSVQVAYEQYF.

V is TRBV9 and J is TRBJ2-1; D might be TRBD1 (5 bases). Trimming pared 0 bases from V and 5 bases from J, leaving 18 bases between. The CDR3 spans 17 residues. Germline-derived CDR1 and CDR2 are SGDLS and YYNGEE. Here the CDR3 DNA reads TGTGCCAGCAGCGTAGGGGGTTCTGGGGCGCCGAACAATGAGCAGTTCTTC. Encoded protein: CASSVGGSGAPNNEQFF.

This clone was observed once. The V call is TRBV10-2, the J call TRBJ1-5; D is unclear. CDR1 and CDR2 (germline): WSHSY, SAAADI. This CDR3 spans 15 amino acids. V was pared by 2 bases and J by 7 bases, with 15 bases between. CDR3 nucleotides: TGCGCCAGCAGTGAGGGCGGAAAAGGTATCCAGCCCCAGCATTTT. Translation: CASSEGGKGIQPQHF.

This clone came up a few times. V gene TRBV10-3 combines with J gene TRBJ1-6; D is uncertain. Trimming left V 4 bases short and J 5 bases short, with 6 bases between. CDR1 and CDR2 from the germline V gene are ENHRY and SYGVKD. CDR3 length: 13 amino acids. The CDR3 DNA reads TGTGCCATCAGTGGACTTAATAATTCACCCCTCCACTTT. It specifies CAISGLNNSPLHF.